This record looks at one T cell receptor beta chain sequence and its context. Its antigen remains unknown. Trimming shortened V by 3 bases and J by 2 bases, and 5 bases separated the two germline ends. From germline, CDR1 is DFQATT and CDR2 SNEGSKA (reference sequence). The CDR3 spans 12 residues. The libraries were made with immunoSEQ version 4 in survey mode. Method: immunoSEQ multiplex PCR; TCRdb's copy keeps in-frame clones and lacks some. The sample comprises approximately 12,000 clones, less than 75% of which are singletons, and 15% to 20% rests with the top ten. The data are from a study of persistence of HIV-infected CD4 T cells. Lysates of CMV-infected fibroblasts at approximately 10 ug/mL stimulated these cells. Responding CD4+ T cells were sorted by upregulation of both CD40 ligand and CD69. Adults with HIV-1 started suppressive ART while chronically infected. Stimulated PBMCs had first been depleted of CD8+ T cells.

Here the sequenced sample was CD4+ T cells sorted from PBMCs after roughly 18-hour stimulation, taken from a patient who received antiretroviral therapy. This TCR was sampled from an adult man with HIV who was CMV-seropositive. The rearrangement uses TRBV20-1 and TRBJ1-5; D is ambiguous. The CDR3 sequence: CSASFGNQPQHF. CDR3 nucleotides: TGCAGTGCTAGTTTTGGCAATCAGCCCCAGCATTTT.